This TCR beta chain was captured in a study of PD-1 and CTLA-4 blockade in melanoma. This clone was seen once. Method: immunoSEQ multiplex PCR; TCRdb's copy keeps in-frame clones and lacks some. The sample holds nearly 30,000 clones; around 90% are singletons and the top ten take over 6.5%. V lost 5 bases, J lost 4 bases, and 9 bases lay in between. Germline CDR1 reads SEHNR; CDR2 reads FQNEAQ (reference sequence). The CDR3 spans 12 residues. The chain couples TRBV7-9 to TRBJ2-7; weak D call: TRBD1 (7 bases). The sample here was CD8+ T cells from peripheral blood, taken before anti-PD-1 treatment. This clonotype originated in a human donor with melanoma. The DNA for the CDR3 is TGTGCCAGCAGCCAGGGGGGATACGAGCAGTACTTC. Amino acid sequence: CASSQGGYEQYF.